This entry concerns a single TCR beta chain. The antigen it recognizes is unknown. No much larger clone is present one base from it, and per-base qualities are unavailable. The CDR3 regions of human TCRbeta chains were subjected to immunosequencing. Per the source publication's procedure: Repertoire TCRs were checked for matches against a reference library of SARS-CoV-2-specific TCRs that had been generated using the MIRA antigen-specificity platform. Breadth was defined as the fraction of unique TCRs that were SARS-CoV-2-associated. Depth was defined as the fraction of total T cells that were SARS-CoV-2-associated. Using the MIRA data, each spike-specific TCR was mapped to the spike region that the TCR reacts to and placed in a CD4 or CD8 class. Log10-transformed breadth and depth values were compared by one-way ANOVA with Sidak's multiple comparisons tests. TCRdb carries this immuneACCESS record with in-frame sequences only. Its versions omit some clonotypes, under half of them owing to an unresolved V gene in the studies checked, with the rest unexplained. V and J calls and clone size are given by that table; D and trimming were obtained from the DNA. Counted in this sample were more than 85,000 clones; 88% of them appeared once. Clones ranked in the top ten supply under 3% of the sample.

The data are from a study of T cell responses to AZD1222 COVID-19 vaccine (dated by TCRdb to about 2021). Looking at the study overall: AZD1222 recipients given second doses at about 4 weeks or at about 12 weeks were pooled, since spike-specific TCR depth and breadth were not found to differ between the two schedules. Trial participants were enrolled by age into subgroups of 18-55, 56-69 and 70-plus years, and about 150, 27 and 61 TCR-sequenced participants, respectively, were included in these subgroups. TCR sequencing was performed for about 240 trial participants, of whom about 200 were given two doses of AZD1222 and 26 were given two doses of MenACWY control vaccine. Study-level results and caveats: The vaccine-associated CD4 TCRs covered the entire spike protein, and the dominant responses fell in regions 160-218 and 743-854. Conclusions about previously exposed vaccinees were limited because only 6 or 7 AZD1222 recipients were SARS-CoV-2 seropositive at baseline. After two AZD1222 doses, both the breadth and the depth of spike-specific TCRs were significantly higher than at day 0 and than in MenACWY recipients. The 56-69-year group was small, and its depth increase did not reach significance, likely because of low power. Participants were mostly white British, with more females than males. The authors suggested clonal diversity may have been underestimated. Reportedly, almost half of the unique spike-specific TCRs recognized epitopes lying outside the regions that are mutated in the B.1.351 and B.1.1.7 variants. Because no day 14 peak-response samples were available, repertoires were characterized only after the peak T cell response.

V was cut back by 4 bases and J by 0 bases, leaving a gap of 12 bases between them. Taken from the germline V gene (reference sequence), the CDR1 and CDR2 loops are LNHDA and SQIVND. Including the terminal cysteine and phenylalanine, the CDR3 comprises 15 residues. Just the 45-base CDR3 DNA is kept, in frame starting at base 1. The time point label for this specimen denotes: baseline before first vaccination. The vaccinee samples were drawn from two UK trials, COV001 and COV002, one of which was a single-blind randomized controlled phase 2/3 trial testing AZD1222 (ChAdOx1 nCoV-19) in healthy adults. For TCRbeta chain sequencing, PBMC samples from trial participants were taken at day 0 and at day 28 after the second dose.

The TCR comes from an adult in good health. Recombination joined TRBV19 with TRBJ1-1; the D gene lacks a confident call. The source was peripheral blood, collected on day 0 of AZD1222 vaccination. The bases read TGTGCCAGTAGTACCCACGGACGGTTGAACACTGAAGCTTTCTTT. Its amino acids are CASSTHGRLNTEAFF.